The present entry profiles one TCR beta chain with its context. The sample comes from a study of graft-versus-host responses after intestinal transplantation. Whole-study context: All recipients were transplanted with multivisceral, liver-intestinal, or isolated intestinal grafts. Overall study results and limits: GvH clones detected in recipient marrow included some appearing first in ileum or blood. The presence of high graft-versus-host to host-versus-graft clonal ratios in allografts characterized patients with graft-donor T cell macrochimerism.

There were approximately 200,000 CFSE-labeled responder cells plated together with approximately 200,000 irradiated, violet-dye-labeled stimulator cells. CDR1 SNHLY and CDR2 FYNNEI come from the germline V gene. V gave up 4 bases and J gave up 2 bases, with 12 bases separating them. This CDR3 region has 15 residues. Assay used: immunoSEQ multiplex PCR; TCRdb lists only in-frame clones, some missing. The sample has some 7,400 clones, around a third seen once. The V gene is TRBV2, the J gene TRBJ2-4; D is possibly TRBD2 (6 bases). The input for sequencing was alloreactive CD8+ T cells from a mixed lymphocyte reaction culture, taken before transplantation. The subset here: CFSE-low proliferating T cells sorted from roughly 6-day pre-transplant mixed lymphocyte reaction (GvH or HvG direction). This receptor was identified in a human patient who was an organ donor for intestinal transplantation. The CDR3 nucleotides read TGTGCCAGCAGTGGGCGACTAGTAACCAAAAACATTCAGTACTTC. Translation: CASSGRLVTKNIQYF.